The 29 T cell receptor beta chains below were found in one sample sequenced in a study of blood T cell repertoires in COVID-19. Here immunoSEQ multiplex PCR was the method, and the copy in TCRdb shows in-frame clones only, minus some. The sample holds about 110,000 clones, 70% to 90% seen once. The sample was peripheral blood. The source is a human donor in a cohort sampled during active COVID-19.

CDR3 loop: CASRSTGGSFEQYF. The CDR3 DNA reads TGTGCCAGCAGGTCGACAGGGGGCTCTTTCGAGCAGTACTTC. The genes are TRBV6-6 and TRBJ2-7; 10 nucleotides line up with TRBD1. Germline trimming cut 6 bases from V and 6 bases from J; bases unmatched to any gene: 8. The CDR3 is made up of 14 amino acids. Germline V CDR1 and CDR2: MNHNY, SVGAGI (reference sequence).

This clone appeared a single time. The CDR3 DNA follows: TGTGCCAGCACTTCGGAAGGGGTTACGCAGTATTTT. This gives the protein CASTSEGVTQYF. The gene calls are TRBV28 and TRBJ2-3; tentative D call: TRBD1 (5 bases). From germline, CDR1 is MDHEN and CDR2 SYDVKM. The CDR3 runs to 12 residues. V lost 7 bases to trimming and J lost 8 bases, with 13 bases between them.

The chain combines TRBV30 with TRBJ1-1; tentative D call: TRBD1 (5 bases). This CDR3 is 14 amino acids long. V dropped 3 bases and J dropped 8 bases, with 19 bases sitting between them. Germline CDR1 GTSNPN, CDR2 SVGIG (reference sequence). The CDR3 bases are TGTGCCTGGAGCCTCGGAGGGGTACGGGGGGAAGCTTTCTTT. It yields the protein CAWSLGGVRGEAFF.

CDR3 nucleotides: TGTGCCAGCAGTACCCACAGGGGGCAGAGTATGAACACTGAAGCTTTCTTT. Protein: CASSTHRGQSMNTEAFF. The genes are TRBV25-1 and TRBJ1-1; 9 bases line up with TRBD1. The CDR3 totals 17 residues. Germline V lookup: CDR1 MGHDK, CDR2 SYGVNS. With V trimmed by 5 bases and J by 0 bases, 10 bases remained unmatched.

This chain uses TRBV27 with TRBJ1-2; weak D call: TRBD1 (5 bases). This CDR3 has 14 residues. Trimming took 4 bases from V and 3 from J, leaving 12 bases between them. Germline lookup yields CDR1 MNHEY and CDR2 SMNVEV (reference sequence). The DNA of the CDR3 is TGTGCCAGCAGTTGGTCAGGGCCTGACTATGGCTACACCTTC. As protein: CASSWSGPDYGYTF.

This chain joins TRBV25-1 and TRBJ2-1; a possible D gene is TRBD2 (5 bases). Germline lookup yields CDR1 MGHDK and CDR2 SYGVNS. V was clipped by 0 bases and J by 0 bases, with 12 bases between them. This CDR3 comprises 17 residues. This chain's CDR3 is CASSEYRVGSSYNEQFF. DNA of the CDR3: TGTGCCAGCAGTGAATATAGAGTGGGGAGCTCCTACAATGAGCAGTTCTTC.

This chain links TRBV9 with TRBJ2-7; possible D gene TRBD2, 6 bases. Trimming shortened V by 0 bases and J by 6 bases, and 13 bases separated the two germline ends. Per the germline V gene, CDR1 is SGDLS and CDR2 is YYNGEE. The CDR3 contains 14 residues. The CDR3 loop is CASSVEGRLGEQYF. CDR3 DNA sequence: TGTGCCAGCAGCGTAGAGGGCCGACTAGGCGAGCAGTACTTC.

The V call is TRBV12-3 or TRBV12-4, the J call TRBJ2-5; weak D call: TRBD2 (6 bases). The CDR3 contains 13 residues. Between the trimmed V and J ends, which lost 8 bases and 4 bases, there was a span of 14 bases. The CDR3 loop reads CASGLGRGETQYF. The CDR3 region has the DNA TGTGCCAGCGGGCTGGGGCGGGGAGAGACCCAGTACTTC.

This chain joins TRBV25-1 and TRBJ2-1; 12 positions agree with TRBD2. The CDR3 has 16 amino acids. Germline V gene sequence: CDR1 MGHDK, CDR2 SYGVNS. V shed 5 bases, J shed 4 bases, and the junction held 6 bases outside the gene matches. The CDR3 sequence: CASSLAGGRKYNEQFF. DNA of the CDR3: TGTGCCAGCAGTCTAGCGGGAGGGCGAAAATACAATGAGCAGTTCTTC.

CDR3 region: CAGDRGRGTEAFF. The DNA of the CDR3 is TGTGCCGGAGACAGGGGGCGGGGGACTGAAGCTTTCTTT. The chain uses TRBV2 and TRBJ1-1; 10 bases are shared with TRBD1. The germline V gene has CDR1 SNHLY and CDR2 FYNNEI. The CDR3 covers 13 residues. Trimming took 11 bases from V and 5 from J; bases not matched to a gene: 8.

Notes on this clone: This sample also contains other DNA sequences that code for the same CDR3. This chain uses TRBV7-2 with TRBJ1-4; TRBD1 might be the D (6 bases). This CDR3 contains 14 residues. Trimming cost V 5 bases and J 3 bases, with 10 bases left between them. Germline CDR1 is SGHTA and CDR2 is FQGNSA. CDR3: CASSPDRSNEKLFF. The CDR3 bases are TGTGCCAGCAGCCCGGACAGATCTAATGAAAAACTGTTTTTT.

The rearrangement uses TRBV10-2 and TRBJ1-2; D is uncertain. The CDR3 contains 12 residues. Germline V gene data show CDR1 as WSHSY and CDR2 as SAAADI. The V end was cut by 10 bases, the J end by 2 bases, with 11 bases between. Written as DNA, the CDR3 is TGCGCCACCTCCGACGGGAACTATGGCTACACCTTC. Its translation: CATSDGNYGYTF.

Here the CDR3 reads CASSFFSGSYEQYF. The CDR3 nucleotides are TGTGCCAGCAGTTTTTTTAGCGGGAGCTACGAGCAGTACTTC. The V gene is TRBV28, the J gene TRBJ2-7; TRBD2 agrees at 9 bases. CDR1 MDHEN and CDR2 SYDVKM come from the germline V gene. CDR3 length equals 14 residues. Unmatched junction bases numbered 3, after V lost 3 bases and J lost 3 bases.

The chain links TRBV18 to TRBJ1-1, with D possibly being TRBD1 (6 bases). Germline loops: CDR1 KGHSH, CDR2 LQKENI. This CDR3 is 17 amino acids long. V lost 2 bases and J 0 bases, leaving 16 bases between the germline ends. The DNA for the CDR3 is TGTGCCAGCTCACCAAATGCTCAGGGGTTCATGAACACTGAAGCTTTCTTT. This gives the protein CASSPNAQGFMNTEAFF.

The chain links TRBV14 to TRBJ2-7; 11 nucleotides agree with TRBD2. V shed 4 bases, J shed 4 bases, and the junction held 15 bases outside the gene matches. From germline, CDR1 is SGHDN and CDR2 FVKESK. This CDR3 region has 18 residues. The CDR3 sequence is CASSPLPGLAGGLYEQYF. The CDR3 nucleotides are TGTGCCAGCAGCCCACTCCCAGGATTAGCGGGAGGGTTATACGAGCAGTACTTC. Looking up the rest from reference TRBV14 and TRBJ2-7 gives the full variable domain: EAGVTQFPSHSVIEKGQTVTLRCDPISGHDNLYWYRRVMGKEIKFLLHFVKESKQDESGMPNNRFLAERTGGTYSTLKVQPAELEDSGVYFCASSPLPGLAGGLYEQYFGPGTRLTVT.

This clone came up once. V gene TRBV27 combines with J gene TRBJ2-3; 7 bases are shared with TRBD1. Looked up from germline, CDR1 is MNHEY and CDR2 is SMNVEV (reference sequence). Unmatched junction bases numbered 3, after V lost 2 bases and J lost 1 base. The CDR3 length is 15 residues. CDR3 coding DNA: TGTGCCAGCAGTTTAGGGGACAGCCGCACAGATACGCAGTATTTT. This codes for CASSLGDSRTDTQYF.

This clone was picked up a small number of times. The rearrangement links TRBV5-6 to TRBJ2-2, with TRBD1 matching 7 bases. The CDR3 covers 17 residues. The germline V gene has CDR1 SGHDT and CDR2 YYEEEE. J lost 4 bases, V lost 4 bases, and 13 bases had no gene match. The CDR3 region has the DNA TGTGCCAGCAGCACGAACCAACAGGGGAGCGGCACCGGGGAGCTGTTTTTT. It is translated as CASSTNQQGSGTGELFF.

The chain combines TRBV19 with TRBJ1-1; 9 bases are shared with TRBD1. Germline assignment: CDR1 LNHDA and CDR2 SQIVND (reference sequence). This CDR3 spans 13 amino acids. After removal of 7 bases from V and 3 bases from J, the junction contained 3 bases not matched to a gene. This CDR3 reads CASTRDRDTEAFF. In nucleotides, the CDR3 is TGTGCCAGTACCCGGGACAGGGACACTGAAGCTTTCTTT.

The rearrangement joins TRBV3-1 (or the pseudogene TRBV3-2) to TRBJ1-1; 10 nucleotides agree with TRBD1. The length of the CDR3 is 15 residues. From germline, CDR1 is LGHDT and CDR2 YNNKEL (reference sequence). J was trimmed by 7 bases and V by 4 bases; bases with no gene match: 9. The CDR3 sequence is CASSLPDRGLDEAFF. CDR3 DNA sequence: TGTGCCAGCAGCCTACCCGACAGGGGGCTCGATGAAGCTTTCTTT.

This clone was observed a handful of times. The rearrangement joins TRBV18 to TRBJ2-7, with D possibly being TRBD1 (6 bases). V dropped 3 bases and J dropped 6 bases, with 15 bases sitting between them. CDR3 length equals 14 residues. Germline V lookup: CDR1 KGHSH, CDR2 LQKENI. CDR3 bases: TGTGCCAGCTCACCGACAACAGGGATTGTCGAGCAGTACTTC. Its protein product is CASSPTTGIVEQYF. The whole variable domain, remainder taken from reference TRBV18 and TRBJ2-7, is NAGVMQNPRHLVRRRGQEARLRCSPMKGHSHVYWYRQLPEEGLKFMVYLQKENIIDESGMPKERFSAEFPKEGPSILRIQQVVRGDSAAYFCASSPTTGIVEQYFGPGTRLTVT.

The rearrangement uses TRBV21-1 and TRBJ1-5. TRBV21-1 is a known pseudogene. This CDR3 is built from 17 residues. The CDR3: CASSKCTNRETGWPQHF. The DNA of the CDR3 is TGTGCCAGCAGCAAATGTACGAACCGGGAAACCGGATGGCCCCAGCATTTT.

The genes are TRBV9 and TRBJ1-6, with a tentative D call TRBD1 (6 bases). V was cut by 3 bases and J by 5 bases, with 15 bases left in between. CDR1 and CDR2 from the germline V gene are SGDLS and YYNGEE. The CDR3 length is 16 residues. As DNA, the CDR3 is TGTGCCAGCAGCGCACTGACAGGCCGGAATAATTCACCCCTCCACTTT. Its protein is CASSALTGRNNSPLHF. The complete variable domain, with remaining parts taken from reference TRBV9 and TRBJ1-6, reads DSGVTQTPKHLITATGQRVTLRCSPRSGDLSVYWYQQSLDQGLQFLIQYYNGEERAKGNILERFSAQQFPDLHSELNLSSLELGDSALYFCASSALTGRNNSPLHFGNGTRLTVT.

The chain links TRBV9 to TRBJ1-1, with a tentative D call TRBD1 (6 bases). Germline loops: CDR1 SGDLS, CDR2 YYNGEE. Trimming stripped 4 bases from V and 5 bases from J, with 15 bases between. The CDR3 is 14 amino acids. CDR3 in amino acids: CASSLLQGGTEAFF. The DNA of the CDR3 is TGTGCCAGCAGCCTACTACAGGGTGGGACTGAAGCTTTCTTT.

This clone showed up just once. The chain couples TRBV7-9 to TRBJ2-1; 7 nucleotides match TRBD1. CDR1 and CDR2 (germline): SEHNR, FQNEAQ (reference sequence). The CDR3 contains 14 residues. Trimming cost V 5 bases and J 9 bases; bases outside gene matches: 10. CDR3 nucleotides: TGTGCCAGCAGCCCCCGGGACAGCATGTCTGAGCAGTTCTTC. Protein sequence: CASSPRDSMSEQFF.

This clone has a handful of counts. The chain has TRBV6-5 and TRBJ2-7; D is uncertain. The CDR3 consists of 14 residues. The V end was cut by 2 bases, the J end by 0 bases, with 8 bases between. Per the germline V gene, CDR1 is MNHEY and CDR2 is SVGAGI. The CDR3 nucleotides are TGTGCCAGCAGTTACGGGCAGCACTCCTACGAGCAGTACTTC. Protein: CASSYGQHSYEQYF.

The chain has TRBV5-1 and TRBJ2-1; 7 bases are shared with TRBD1. V lost 4 bases to trimming and J lost 0 bases; unmatched junction nucleotides: 7. CDR3 size: 16 residues. CDR1 is SGHRS and CDR2 is YFSETQ in the germline V gene. The CDR3 DNA sequence: TGCGCCAGCAGCGGAAATTCAGGGGGCTCCTACAATGAGCAGTTCTTC. Protein sequence: CASSGNSGGSYNEQFF.

The gene calls are TRBV18 and TRBJ2-6; TRBD2 matches at 9 bases. Germline CDR1 KGHSH, CDR2 LQKENI. The CDR3 extends over 18 amino acids. With V trimmed by 4 bases and J by 0 bases, 7 bases remained unmatched. The CDR3 reads CASSLRIAGASGANVLTF. The DNA of the CDR3 is TGTGCCAGCTCACTACGTATAGCGGGAGCCTCTGGGGCCAACGTCCTGACTTTC.

The chain combines TRBV6-5 with TRBJ1-5, with TRBD1 matching 7 bases. J gave up 5 bases and V 6 bases, and 4 bases lay outside the gene matches. CDR1 and CDR2 (germline): MNHEY, SVGAGI. The CDR3 length is 13 residues. The CDR3 sequence is CASRPRGDQPQHF. The CDR3 DNA sequence: TGTGCCAGCAGACCCAGGGGGGATCAGCCCCAGCATTTT.

The chain is built from TRBV28 and TRBJ1-1, with 7 nucleotides matching TRBD1. The length of the CDR3 is 14 residues. From germline, CDR1 is MDHEN and CDR2 SYDVKM. The V and J ends lost 5 bases and 9 bases, in that order; junction bases with no gene match: 12. CDR3: CASSLQTGRSKAFF. As DNA, the CDR3 is TGTGCCAGCAGTCTCCAGACAGGGCGTTCGAAAGCTTTCTTT.